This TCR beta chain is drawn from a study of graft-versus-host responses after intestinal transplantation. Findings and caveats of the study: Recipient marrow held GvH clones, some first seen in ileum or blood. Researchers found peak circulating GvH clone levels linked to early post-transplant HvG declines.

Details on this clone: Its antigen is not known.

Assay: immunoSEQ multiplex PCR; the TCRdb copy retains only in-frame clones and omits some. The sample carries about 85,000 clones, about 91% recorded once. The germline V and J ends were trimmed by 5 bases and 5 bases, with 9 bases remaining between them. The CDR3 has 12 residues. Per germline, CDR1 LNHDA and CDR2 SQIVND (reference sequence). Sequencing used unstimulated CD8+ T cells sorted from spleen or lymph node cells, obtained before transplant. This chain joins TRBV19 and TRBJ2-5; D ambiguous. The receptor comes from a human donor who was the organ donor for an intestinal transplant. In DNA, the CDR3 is TGTGCCAGTAGTCCGATGGGGGAGACCCAGTACTTC. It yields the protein CASSPMGETQYF.